This TCR beta chain derives from a study of blood T cell repertoires in COVID-19. Whole-study context: Collection of acute and convalescent COVID-19 samples took place in the United States, Italy and Spain. The cDNA or gDNA used as material had been derived from T cells, B-cell-depleted T cells, or PBMCs.

The J segment lost 5 bases and the V segment lost 3 bases, leaving 10 bases of the junction unmatched. The CDR3 runs 16 residues. Germline CDR1 MNHNS, CDR2 SASEGT. The table lists this clone with a count of one. In the authors' workflow: Estimation of nucleated cell counts was performed using reference gene primer amplification. Profiling relied on immunoSEQ multiplex PCR, and the TCRdb table lists in-frame clones only, not all of them. V, J and clone size were drawn from that table, and D and trimming were deduced from the DNA. Here the sample spans fewer than 200,000 clones, 85% being singletons. This TCR came from a human donor with acute or convalescent COVID-19. The donor label of this sample is uncertain. The J gene is TRBJ2-5, the V gene TRBV6-1; 9 nucleotides match TRBD1. What was sequenced was peripheral blood. The CDR3 DNA is TGTGCCAGCAGTGACTGGACAGGGGTTCGGGGGGAGACCCAGTACTTC. Its protein is CASSDWTGVRGETQYF.